The subject of this entry is one T cell receptor beta chain. In its sample, this clone was seen once. There is no known antigen for this receptor. Base qualities were left out, and no much larger clone turns up one base away. The germline V gene (reference sequence) specifies MNHNY as CDR1 and SVGAGI as CDR2. The CDR3 runs 15 amino acids, cysteine and phenylalanine included. The CDR3 DNA has 45 bases and is translated from base 1. Trimming takes 5 bases off V and 3 bases off J; junction bases not matched to a gene: 8. TCRbeta CDR3 regions were amplified from genomic DNA using the immunoSEQ Assay, a bias-controlled multiplex PCR. As for how the authors treated the data: Within the assay, amplification of reference gene primers was used to estimate how many nucleated cells each sample contained. Sequence reads were collapsed and filtered to measure the absolute abundance of every unique TCRbeta CDR3 rearrangement. Productive Simpson clonality was computed per sample as the square root of Simpson's diversity index over productive rearrangements. TCRdb took over this immuneACCESS table, retaining in-frame rearrangements with V and J assigned. Such tables are incomplete; in checked studies, under half of the missing clones stem from an unresolved V gene, and the remainder is unexplained. For V, J and clone size, that table is used; D and trimming come from the DNA. The sample table contains 450,000 or so clones; only one count was recorded for roughly 87% of them. The ten largest account for roughly 0.84% of the sample.

This entry comes from a study of blood T cell repertoires in COVID-19 (TCRdb year 2020). About the investigation overall: Samples from collaborators originated in the United States, Italy and Spain and spanned both the acute and convalescent phases of COVID-19. The dataset comprised deeply sampled blood TCRbeta repertoires from subjects exposed to, actively infected with, or recovered from COVID-19. Where available, HLA class I and class II types were taken from metadata supplied by the sample provider and were not determined by assay-based typing. Sample metadata almost always included a de-identified subject ID, COVID-19 status, age in years and sex. The samples were drawn from the first 160 participants of the ongoing ImmuneRACE study and from some 1,300 subjects provided by 6 global collaborators. The repertoires were made available in a free public database intended to serve as a resource for research on the immune response to SARS-CoV-2. The material from the prospective study consisted of cDNA or gDNA derived from T cells, B-cell-depleted T cells, or PBMCs. The study at large found these results: The amount of clinical and demographic metadata varied by source and participant and was provided uncurated.

One collaborating source in Seattle enrolled patients while the patients were actively infected and followed the patients over time throughout the course of disease. Each collaborating institution followed its own protocols to collect whole blood in K2EDTA tubes. For TCRbeta analysis, collaborators shipped samples in one of three forms: frozen whole blood, isolated PBMCs, or DNA extracted from either of those sample types. The sample taken for sequencing was peripheral blood. This clonotype was sampled from a man aged 18-30 years with COVID-19, enrolled during active disease. The chain couples TRBV6-6 to TRBJ1-1; TRBD1 lines up with 8 middle nucleotides. The nucleotides read TGTGCCAGCAGTCCCGGACAGGGTGTGGACACTGAAGCTTTCTTT. Translated, it gives CASSPGQGVDTEAFF.